These 4 T cell receptor beta chains were sequenced from one sample in a study of blood T cell repertoires in COVID-19. Clones were sequenced by immunoSEQ multiplex PCR, and TCRdb holds only the in-frame ones, with some missing. This sample yields about 250,000 clones, of which 65% to 90% are seen a single time; about 1.7% belongs to the top ten. Sequenced: PBMCs or T cells enriched from blood (not recorded which). These receptors were obtained from a man between 40 and 49 years old who had recovered from COVID-19.

This rearrangement joins TRBV5-1 to TRBJ1-1; D may be TRBD1 (5 bases). Trimming removed 0 bases at V and 5 bases at J, with 8 bases between. In germline, CDR1 is SGHRS, CDR2 YFSETQ. The CDR3 runs 13 residues. The CDR3 nucleotides read TGCGCCAGCAGCTTGGGGGGCTTGACTGAAGCTTTCTTT. Amino acid sequence: CASSLGGLTEAFF.

The CDR3 reads CATSSGQGRSLLYGYTF. Written as DNA, the CDR3 is TGTGCCACCAGCTCAGGACAGGGCCGATCCCTTTTGTATGGCTACACCTTC. The genes are TRBV15 and TRBJ1-2; 8 bases line up with TRBD1. Unmatched junction bases numbered 16, after V lost 5 bases and J lost 5 bases. The CDR3 contains 17 residues. The germline V gene has CDR1 LNHNV and CDR2 YYDKDF (reference sequence).

The chain has TRBV7-3 and TRBJ2-2; TRBD2 matches at 9 bases. V trimming: 5 bases; J trimming: 0 bases; junction bases outside the gene matches: 13. The germline V gene has CDR1 SGHTA and CDR2 FQGTGA. The length of the CDR3 is 19 residues. DNA for the CDR3: TGTGCCAGCAGCCCCGGGACTAGCTCCTTCTTCGCGAACACCGGGGAGCTGTTTTTT. Translated: CASSPGTSSFFANTGELFF.

The chain is built from TRBV6-2 or TRBV6-3 and TRBJ2-7; TRBD2 matches at 12 bases. Per the germline V gene, CDR1 is MNHEY and CDR2 is SVGEGT. The CDR3 covers 15 residues. V was pared by 5 bases and J by 2 bases, with 4 bases of the junction left unmatched. The DNA for the CDR3 is TGTGCCAGCAGTACCCCTAGCGGGAGGGCCTACGAGCAGTACTTC. Translated, it gives CASSTPSGRAYEQYF.